Shown below are 26 T cell receptor beta chains from a single sample sequenced in a study of Graves' ophthalmopathy and Graves' hyperthyroidism. Beta-chain TCR CDR3 regions were amplified from RNA transcripts. First-round RT-PCR used HTBI primers; second-round multiplex PCR followed. TCRdb reprocessed the multiplex PCR reads with MiXCR, giving one entry per CDR3 protein. The top ten clones hold approximately 6.5% of a sample with hundreds of thousands of distinct CDR3 sequences, about 24% of them seen once. The sequencing input was peripheral blood. These receptors were collected from a woman aged 18-30 years with stable Graves' hyperthyroidism. Some clones in this sample may be carry-over from other donors' samples.

Written as DNA, the CDR3 is TGTGCCAGCAGTTACTCCGGCCCGGGGAGCTATGGCTACACCTTC. It yields the protein CASSYSGPGSYGYTF. V and J are TRBV28 and TRBJ1-2, with D uncertain. CDR1 and CDR2 from the germline V gene are MDHEN and SYDVKM. Trimming removed 4 bases from V and 4 bases from J, with 16 bases in between. This CDR3 is 15 amino acids long.

This clonotype was detected many times. CDR3 nucleotides: TGTGCCAGCAGTTTAGTCCCGCCAGGCCTTAATGAAAAACTGTTTTTT. Translated, it gives CASSLVPPGLNEKLFF. The J gene is TRBJ1-4, the V gene TRBV12-3 or TRBV12-4; no clear D gene. The CDR3 sequence is 16 residues long. The V end was cut by 1 base, the J end by 4 bases, with 13 bases between.

This clonotype has a handful of counts. The chain has TRBV28 and TRBJ1-3; D is undetermined. CDR3 size: 15 residues. The ends were cut back, 6 bases at V and 4 bases at J, with 16 bases in the middle. Germline CDR1 MDHEN, CDR2 SYDVKM. For the CDR3, the DNA is TGTGCCAGCAGCGGAGTGTTTGGAACCGGAAACACCATATATTTT. Protein sequence: CASSGVFGTGNTIYF.

This clonotype showed up just a few times. The chain links TRBV4-1 to TRBJ2-2; the D is unclear. The CDR3 consists of 15 residues. V gave up 1 base and J gave up 1 base, with 7 bases separating them. Germline loops: CDR1 MGHRA, CDR2 YSYEKL. CDR3 coding DNA: TGCGCCAGCAGCCAAGGGGCTAGGAACACCGGGGAGCTGTTTTTT. Its protein product is CASSQGARNTGELFF.

The CDR3 DNA reads TGTGCCAGCAACCTAGCGGGGGGAGCTGGAAACACCATATATTTT. Protein sequence: CASNLAGGAGNTIYF. The chain couples TRBV12-3 or TRBV12-4 to TRBJ1-3, with a tentative D call TRBD1 (5 bases). CDR3 length equals 15 residues. The V end lost 7 bases, the J end lost 2 bases, and 15 bases lay between the germline ends.

This clonotype has only a few counts. This chain connects TRBV7-2 to TRBJ2-7, with D perhaps TRBD1 (5 bases). V lost 5 bases and J 2 bases, leaving 16 bases between the germline ends. Germline values: CDR1 SGHTA, CDR2 FQGNSA. The CDR3 consists of 15 residues. CDR3 residues: CASSPWTMGPYEQYF. The CDR3 bases are TGTGCCAGCAGCCCCTGGACGATGGGGCCCTACGAGCAGTACTTC.

In this sample, this clonotype turned up many times. This chain connects TRBV2 to TRBJ2-5; the match to TRBD2 covers 10 bases. Germline loops: CDR1 SNHLY, CDR2 FYNNEI. The trim removed 8 bases at V and 2 bases at J, leaving 8 bases unmatched. The CDR3 is 15 amino acids. The CDR3 protein is CASVVQRGGQETQYF. The CDR3 coding sequence is TGTGCCAGCGTCGTCCAGCGGGGGGGGCAAGAGACCCAGTACTTC.

There are many counts of this clonotype. The gene calls are TRBV19 and TRBJ2-2; 9 nucleotides match TRBD1. Germline V gene data show CDR1 as LNHDA and CDR2 as SQIVND (reference sequence). The CDR3 is 17 residues long. V lost 5 bases to trimming and J lost 5 bases; unmatched junction nucleotides: 12. CDR3 in amino acids: CASSGTGLRGWTGELFF. The CDR3 nucleotides are TGTGCCAGTAGTGGGACAGGGCTTAGAGGATGGACCGGGGAGCTGTTTTTT.

This clonotype was detected a few times. This chain connects TRBV6-1 to TRBJ1-2; 8 positions match TRBD1. CDR3 length equals 13 residues. J gave up 4 bases and V 6 bases, and 4 bases lay outside the gene matches. Germline assignment: CDR1 MNHNS and CDR2 SASEGT. The DNA of the CDR3 is TGTGCCAGCAGGGATGGACAGGGCTATGGCTACACCTTC. Encoded protein: CASRDGQGYGYTF.

Only one count was recorded for this clonotype. The CDR3 loop reads CAWSPETGSYEQYF. The CDR3 region has the DNA TGTGCCTGGAGTCCTGAGACAGGGTCCTACGAGCAGTACTTC. This rearrangement joins TRBV30 to TRBJ2-7, with 7 bases aligning to TRBD1. The V segment lost 2 bases and the J segment 1 base; nucleotides outside the gene matches: 5. The CDR3 sequence is 14 residues long. Looked up from germline, CDR1 is GTSNPN and CDR2 is SVGIG (reference sequence).

This clonotype was detected a few times. Just one base apart from a much larger clone, this may be a read error. V and J are TRBV11-2 and TRBJ1-1; the D gene is possibly TRBD1 (5 bases). The germline V and J ends were trimmed by 1 base and 3 bases, with 9 bases remaining between them. The CDR3 consists of 14 residues. Germline assignment: CDR1 SGHAT and CDR2 FQNNGV. The CDR3 DNA reads TGTGCCAGCAGCTTAGTCACGGGGGACACTGAAGCTTTCTTT. Its protein product is CASSLVTGDTEAFF.

This clonotype was picked up many times. The junction shows a germline mismatch at one end, possibly a read error. The chain links TRBV29-1 to TRBJ1-1; 10 nucleotides match TRBD1. Germline V gene sequence: CDR1 SQVTM, CDR2 ANQGSEA. This CDR3 contains 13 residues. The chain's CDR3 is CSVTGQGFTEALF. CDR3 DNA sequence: TGCAGCGTCACGGGACAGGGGTTCACTGAAGCTCTCTTT.

This clonotype was found many times. This chain joins TRBV2 and TRBJ2-7; 7 bases align to TRBD2. The CDR3 extends over 15 amino acids. J lost 0 bases, V lost 4 bases, and 6 bases had no gene match. Germline CDR1 is SNHLY and CDR2 is FYNNEI. As DNA, the CDR3 is TGTGCCAGCAGTGTCGGCCTAGCGGCCTCCTACGAGCAGTACTTC. Translated, it gives CASSVGLAASYEQYF.

This clonotype was seen a handful of times. This chain uses TRBV6-5 with TRBJ1-1, with 8 bases lining up with TRBD1. Germline CDR1 and CDR2: MNHEY and SVGAGI. Unmatched junction bases numbered 2, after V lost 2 bases and J lost 3 bases. The CDR3 has 14 residues. CDR3 bases: TGTGCCAGCAGTTACGGACAGGGTGACACTGAAGCTTTCTTT. Residues: CASSYGQGDTEAFF.

Concerning this clonotype: A much larger clone lies one base from this, so it may be a read error. This chain uses TRBV4-1 with TRBJ2-5; TRBD2 might be the D (6 bases). In germline, CDR1 is MGHRA, CDR2 YSYEKL. This CDR3 contains 16 residues. The CDR3 DNA is TGCGCCAGCAGCCAGACATCCAGCGTCCCCCGGGAGACCCAGTGCTTC. It yields the protein CASSQTSSVPRETQCF.

This clonotype was seen only once. This rearrangement joins TRBV2 to TRBJ2-7; the D is unclear. CDR3 length: 15 residues. Deletions cut 2 bases from V and 2 bases from J, with 13 bases between. Germline V gene lookup returns CDR1 SNHLY and CDR2 FYNNEI. The CDR3 protein is CASSEPGFGTYEQYF. The CDR3 DNA reads TGTGCCAGCAGTGAACCCGGTTTCGGAACCTACGAGCAGTACTTC.

V gene TRBV15 combines with J gene TRBJ2-5; D remains ambiguous. Per the germline V gene, CDR1 is LNHNV and CDR2 is YYDKDF (reference sequence). V dropped 0 bases and J dropped 4 bases, with 12 bases sitting between them. The CDR3 is made up of 15 amino acids. CDR3 amino acids: CATSRDRSIRETQYF. CDR3 DNA sequence: TGTGCCACCAGCAGAGATCGGTCTATCCGAGAGACCCAGTACTTC. The complete variable domain, with remaining parts taken from reference TRBV15 and TRBJ2-5, reads DAMVIQNPRYQVTQFGKPVTLSCSQTLNHNVMYWYQQKSSQAPKLLFHYYDKDFNNEADTPDNFQSRRPNTSFCFLDIRSPGLGDTAMYLCATSRDRSIRETQYFGPGTRLLVL.

At least ten counts were recorded for this clonotype. The chain employs TRBV10-3 and TRBJ1-6, with 11 bases fitting TRBD1. CDR1 ENHRY and CDR2 SYGVKD come from the germline V gene. The V gene end was trimmed by 0 bases and the J gene end by 10 bases; junction bases not matched to a gene: 2. There are 15 residues in the CDR3. CDR3 sequence (DNA): TGTGCCATCAGTGAGTCGGACAGGGGGCGGTCACCCCTCCACTTT. This codes for CAISESDRGRSPLHF.

The table lists this clonotype with many counts. V gene TRBV6-5 combines with J gene TRBJ1-3; D gene unclear. Germline-derived CDR1 and CDR2 are MNHEY and SVGAGI. This CDR3 has 17 residues. V lost 0 bases, J lost 3 bases, and 15 bases lay in between. CDR3: CASSYSEAALGGNTIYF. In nucleotides, the CDR3 is TGTGCCAGCAGTTACTCGGAGGCAGCCCTCGGTGGAAACACCATATATTTT.

This clonotype was observed a single time. The chain joins TRBV4-1 to TRBJ1-5; 7 bases align to TRBD1. With 4 bases clipped from V and 4 bases from J, the junction kept 13 bases outside the gene matches. In germline, CDR1 is MGHRA, CDR2 YSYEKL. The CDR3 has 17 amino acids. The CDR3 region has the DNA TGCGCCAGCAGCCGCGGAGGAGGGGGACAGAGAAATCAGCCCCAGCATTTT. Its translation is CASSRGGGGQRNQPQHF.

This clonotype was seen at least ten times. The chain couples TRBV20-1 to TRBJ2-7, with 8 nucleotides matching TRBD2. The CDR3 consists of 12 residues. V shed 4 bases, J shed 12 bases, and the junction held 11 bases outside the gene matches. Looked up from germline, CDR1 is DFQATT and CDR2 is SNEGSKA (reference sequence). Written as DNA, the CDR3 is TGCAGTGCTAAGGGTCCGGGACTAGAGACGTACTTC. Protein product: CSAKGPGLETYF.

The chain employs TRBV6-5 and TRBJ1-3, with D uncertain. Trimming pared 2 bases from V and 0 bases from J, leaving 8 bases between. The CDR3 has 15 residues. Germline V gives CDR1 MNHEY, CDR2 SVGAGI. CDR3 nucleotides: TGTGCCAGCAGTTACAGGAGGAACTCTGGAAACACCATATATTTT. This codes for CASSYRRNSGNTIYF.

The V gene is TRBV6-1, the J gene TRBJ1-3; possibly TRBD1 for D (5 bases). The CDR3 covers 15 residues. Trimming took off 6 bases at V and 0 bases at J, with 12 bases between the two ends. Germline values: CDR1 MNHNS, CDR2 SASEGT. The CDR3 DNA reads as TGTGCCAGCAGACGGGACCGGGACTCTGGAAACACCATATATTTT. Translated, it gives CASRRDRDSGNTIYF.

This clonotype has more than one count but fewer than ten. V gene TRBV7-3 combines with J gene TRBJ2-2, with a weak D call TRBD1 (7 bases). Germline CDR1 reads SGHTA; CDR2 reads FQGTGA. The CDR3 is 16 residues long. The V and J ends lost 2 bases and 4 bases respectively, with 14 bases between them. The CDR3, as DNA: TGTGCCAGCAGCTTAGTAGGCCAGGGGGGCACCGGGGAGCTGTTTTTT. Its protein product is CASSLVGQGGTGELFF.

This clonotype was observed at least ten times. CDR3 nucleotides: TGTGCCAGCAGTCCCTGGAAAGAGAACACTGAAGCTTTCTTT. Residues: CASSPWKENTEAFF. This chain uses TRBV12-3 or TRBV12-4 with TRBJ1-1; D is unresolved. Trimming took 5 bases from V and 1 from J, leaving 11 bases between them. The CDR3 is made up of 14 amino acids.

This clonotype appeared a few times. This sequence joins TRBV28 and TRBJ2-7; D might be TRBD1 (6 bases). Per the germline V gene, CDR1 is MDHEN and CDR2 is SYDVKM. This CDR3 has 14 residues. The V gene lost 3 bases and the J gene lost 6 bases, with 15 bases spanning the gap. CDR3 sequence (DNA): TGTGCCAGCAGTTTTTCTGACAGGTTTGGCGAGCAGTACTTC. As protein: CASSFSDRFGEQYF.